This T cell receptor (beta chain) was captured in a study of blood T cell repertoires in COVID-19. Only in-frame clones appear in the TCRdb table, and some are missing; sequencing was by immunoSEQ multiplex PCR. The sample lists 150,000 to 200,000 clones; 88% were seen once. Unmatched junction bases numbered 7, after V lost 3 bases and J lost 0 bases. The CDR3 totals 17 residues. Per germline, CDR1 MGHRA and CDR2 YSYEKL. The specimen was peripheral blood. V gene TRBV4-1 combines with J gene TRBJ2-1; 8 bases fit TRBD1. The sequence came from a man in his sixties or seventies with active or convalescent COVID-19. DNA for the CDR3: TGCGCCAGCAGCCACACGGGACAGGCTAGCTCCTACAATGAGCAGTTCTTC. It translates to CASSHTGQASSYNEQFF.